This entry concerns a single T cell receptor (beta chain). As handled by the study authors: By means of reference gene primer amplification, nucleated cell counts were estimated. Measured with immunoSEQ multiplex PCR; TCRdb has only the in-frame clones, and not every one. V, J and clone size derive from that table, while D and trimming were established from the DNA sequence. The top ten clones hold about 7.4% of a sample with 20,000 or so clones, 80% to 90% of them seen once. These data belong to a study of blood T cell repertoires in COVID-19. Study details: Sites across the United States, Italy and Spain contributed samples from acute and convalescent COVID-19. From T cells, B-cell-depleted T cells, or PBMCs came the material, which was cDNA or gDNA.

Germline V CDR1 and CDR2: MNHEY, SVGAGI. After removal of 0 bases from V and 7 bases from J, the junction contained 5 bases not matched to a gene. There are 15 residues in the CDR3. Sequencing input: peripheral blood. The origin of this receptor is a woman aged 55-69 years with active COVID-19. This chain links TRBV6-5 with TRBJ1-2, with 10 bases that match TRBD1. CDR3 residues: CASSYSTDRGPGYTF. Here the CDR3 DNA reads TGTGCCAGCAGTTACTCAACTGACAGGGGGCCTGGCTACACCTTC.